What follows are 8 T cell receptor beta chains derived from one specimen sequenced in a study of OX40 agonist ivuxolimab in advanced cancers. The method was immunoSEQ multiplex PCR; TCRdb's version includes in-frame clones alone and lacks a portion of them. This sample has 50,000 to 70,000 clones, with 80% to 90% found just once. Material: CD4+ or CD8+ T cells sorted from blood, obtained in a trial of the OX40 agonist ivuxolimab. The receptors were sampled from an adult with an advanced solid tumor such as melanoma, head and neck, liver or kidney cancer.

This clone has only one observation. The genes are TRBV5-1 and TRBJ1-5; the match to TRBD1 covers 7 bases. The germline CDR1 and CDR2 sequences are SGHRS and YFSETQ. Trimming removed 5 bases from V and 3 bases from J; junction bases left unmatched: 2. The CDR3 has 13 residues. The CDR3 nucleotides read TGCGCCAGCAGTAGGGGGCCCAATCAGCCCCAGCATTTT. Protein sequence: CASSRGPNQPQHF. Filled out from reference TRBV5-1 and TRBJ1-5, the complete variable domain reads KAGVTQTPRYLIKTRGQQVTLSCSPISGHRSVSWYQQTPGQGLQFLFEYFSETQRNKGNFPGRFSGRQFSNSRSEMNVSTLELGDSALYLCASSRGPNQPQHFGDGTRLSIL.

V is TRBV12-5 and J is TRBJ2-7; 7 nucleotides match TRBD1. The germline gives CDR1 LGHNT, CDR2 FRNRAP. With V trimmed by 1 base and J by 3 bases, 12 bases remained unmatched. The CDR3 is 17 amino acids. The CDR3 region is CASGLATLTGVLYEQYF. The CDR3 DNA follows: TGTGCTAGTGGTTTGGCGACGCTTACAGGGGTGCTCTACGAGCAGTACTTC.

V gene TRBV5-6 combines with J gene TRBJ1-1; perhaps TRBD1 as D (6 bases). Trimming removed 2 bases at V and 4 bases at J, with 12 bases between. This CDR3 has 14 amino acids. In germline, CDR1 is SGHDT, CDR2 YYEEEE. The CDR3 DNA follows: TGTGCCAGCAGCTTAATAGCCAGGGGCACTGAAGCTTTCTTT. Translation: CASSLIARGTEAFF.

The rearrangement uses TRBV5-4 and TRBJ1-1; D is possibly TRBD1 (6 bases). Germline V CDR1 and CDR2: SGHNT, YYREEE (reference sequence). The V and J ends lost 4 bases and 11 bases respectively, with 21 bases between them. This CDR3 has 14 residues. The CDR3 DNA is TGTGCCAGCAGCAGGGGGGCCGGGACGGGGCCGGCTTTCTTT. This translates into CASSRGAGTGPAFF. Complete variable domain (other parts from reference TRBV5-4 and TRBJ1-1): ETGVTQSPTHLIKTRGQQVTLRCSSQSGHNTVSWYQQALGQGPQFIFQYYREEENGRGNFPPRFSGLQFPNYSSELNVNALELDDSALYLCASSRGAGTGPAFFGQGTRLTVV.

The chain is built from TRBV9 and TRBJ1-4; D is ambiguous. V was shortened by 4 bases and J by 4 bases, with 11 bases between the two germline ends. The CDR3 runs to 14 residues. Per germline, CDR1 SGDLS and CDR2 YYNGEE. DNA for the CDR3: TGTGCCAGCAGCCCCCGGTCGGATAATGAAAAACTGTTTTTT. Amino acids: CASSPRSDNEKLFF.

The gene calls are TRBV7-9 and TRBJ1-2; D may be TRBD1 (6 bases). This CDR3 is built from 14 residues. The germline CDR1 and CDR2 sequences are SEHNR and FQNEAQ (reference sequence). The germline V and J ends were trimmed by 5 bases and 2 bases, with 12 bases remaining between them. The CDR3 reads CASSGGPENYGYTF. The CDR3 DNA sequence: TGTGCCAGCAGCGGGGGGCCCGAGAACTATGGCTACACCTTC.

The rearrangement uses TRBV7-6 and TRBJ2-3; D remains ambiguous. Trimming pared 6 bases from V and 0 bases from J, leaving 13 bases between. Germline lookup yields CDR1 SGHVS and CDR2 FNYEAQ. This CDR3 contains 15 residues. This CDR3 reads CASSFQPASTDTQYF. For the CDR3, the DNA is TGTGCCAGCAGTTTCCAACCCGCTAGCACAGATACGCAGTATTTT.

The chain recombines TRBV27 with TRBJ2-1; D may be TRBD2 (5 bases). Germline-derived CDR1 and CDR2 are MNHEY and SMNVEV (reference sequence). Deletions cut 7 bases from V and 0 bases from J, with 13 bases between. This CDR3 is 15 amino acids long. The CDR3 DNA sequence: TGTGCCAGCAAACCTCTAGCCGGCTCCTACAATGAGCAGTTCTTC. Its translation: CASKPLAGSYNEQFF.